Below, 32 T cell receptor beta chains from the same sample are listed, as sequenced in a study of shared clonotypes between healthy human individuals. Only in-frame clones appear in the TCRdb table, and some are missing; sequencing was by immunoSEQ multiplex PCR. The sample lists about 1.1 million clones; around three quarters were seen once. Source material: memory CD4+ T cells from PBMCs. Subset indicated: CD45RA-negative fraction. Receptors originate from a young man in good health. Some clones in this sample may be carry-over from other donors' samples.

The chain has TRBV18 and TRBJ2-7; D is uncertain. The CDR3 covers 13 residues. Trimming left V 2 bases short and J 0 bases short, with 5 bases between. Per germline, CDR1 KGHSH and CDR2 LQKENI. CDR3 sequence: CASSPNPSYEQYF. CDR3 nucleotide sequence: TGTGCCAGCTCACCAAATCCCTCCTACGAGCAGTACTTC.

This chain uses TRBV5-4 with TRBJ2-1; D is ambiguous. CDR1 is SGHNT, CDR2 YYREEE, per germline (reference sequence). This CDR3 spans 11 amino acids. The V gene lost 4 bases and the J gene lost 5 bases, with 4 bases spanning the gap. The CDR3, as DNA: TGTGCCAGCAGCCAGAACAATGAGCAGTTCTTC. It encodes CASSQNNEQFF.

This clone was detected only a few times. The chain carries TRBV9 and TRBJ2-3; D gene ambiguous. V dropped 2 bases and J dropped 0 bases, with 10 bases sitting between them. This CDR3 contains 15 residues. Germline V gene sequence: CDR1 SGDLS, CDR2 YYNGEE. The CDR3 bases are TGTGCCAGCAGCGTCACATCGGCTAGCACAGATACGCAGTATTTT. This codes for CASSVTSASTDTQYF.

The chain couples TRBV1 to TRBJ2-6. TRBV1 is noted as a pseudogene. The CDR3 spans 16 residues. CDR3 in amino acids: CTSRQTGQSRANVLTF. The DNA for the CDR3 is TGCACCAGCAGACAGACGGGTCAAAGTCGGGCCAACGTCCTGACTTTC.

This clone was counted a few times. The identical CDR3 is also encoded by other nucleotide sequences in the sample. The chain combines TRBV6-5 with TRBJ1-5; maybe TRBD1 (6 bases). V lost 0 bases, J lost 6 bases, and 9 bases lay in between. This CDR3 contains 14 residues. Germline CDR1 is MNHEY and CDR2 is SVGAGI. The CDR3 bases are TGTGCCAGCAGTTACTCGAGGGGGGCTCAGCCCCAGCATTTT. It specifies CASSYSRGAQPQHF.

Points on this clone: At the DNA level, this CDR3 is encoded by other sequences in the same sample as well. In nucleotides, the CDR3 is TGCGCCAGCAGCTTGGTTGCCAACTACGAGCAGTACTTC. It specifies CASSLVANYEQYF. The chain carries TRBV5-1 and TRBJ2-7; D gene uncertain. The germline CDR1 and CDR2 sequences are SGHRS and YFSETQ. The CDR3 length is 13 residues. V lost 0 bases and J lost 3, with 7 bases in between.

The V gene is TRBV7-2, the J gene TRBJ2-1; 8 nucleotides line up with TRBD2. Trimming at V came to 6 bases and at J to 0 bases, leaving 10 bases not matched to a gene. Germline V gene lookup returns CDR1 SGHTA and CDR2 FQGNSA. This CDR3 has 17 amino acids. CDR3 DNA: TGTGCCAGCAGTCCTCGTCCGGGACTAGACTCCTACAATGAGCAGTTCTTC. Its translation is CASSPRPGLDSYNEQFF.

A single count supports this clone. The chain carries TRBV6-5 and TRBJ1-1; 7 bases are a match to TRBD1. The germline V gene encodes CDR1 MNHEY and CDR2 SVGAGI. V lost 5 bases to trimming and J lost 4 bases; unmatched junction nucleotides: 7. This CDR3 region has 14 residues. The CDR3 protein is CASSRDRGITEAFF. In DNA form, the CDR3 reads TGTGCCAGCAGTCGGGACAGAGGGATCACTGAAGCTTTCTTT.

CDR3 sequence (DNA): TGTGCCAGCAGCCGCACGGCTTACTTGAGCTCCTACAATGAGCAGTTCTTC. It yields the protein CASSRTAYLSSYNEQFF. The rearrangement uses TRBV27 and TRBJ2-1; D unclear. The CDR3 sequence is 17 residues long. Germline V gene sequence: CDR1 MNHEY, CDR2 SMNVEV (reference sequence). Trimming removed 6 bases at V and 0 bases at J, with 18 bases between.

J is TRBJ2-3 and V is TRBV5-1, with D unclear. The CDR3 spans 15 residues. Germline CDR1 is SGHRS and CDR2 is YFSETQ. The germline V and J ends were trimmed by 4 bases and 0 bases, with 12 bases remaining between them. CDR3 amino acids: CASSAYGFSTDTQYF. DNA for the CDR3: TGCGCCAGCAGCGCCTACGGCTTTAGCACAGATACGCAGTATTTT. The variable domain in full, completed from reference TRBV5-1 and TRBJ2-3, reads KAGVTQTPRYLIKTRGQQVTLSCSPISGHRSVSWYQQTPGQGLQFLFEYFSETQRNKGNFPGRFSGRQFSNSRSEMNVSTLELGDSALYLCASSAYGFSTDTQYFGPGTRLTVL.

This clone appeared a single time. The V and J genes are TRBV5-1 and TRBJ2-2; 9 nucleotides agree with TRBD1. The J segment lost 4 bases and the V segment lost 5 bases, leaving 6 bases of the junction unmatched. The CDR3 covers 15 residues. CDR1 is SGHRS and CDR2 is YFSETQ in the germline V gene. CDR3 in amino acids: CASRLRTGATGELFF. In nucleotides, the CDR3 is TGCGCCAGCAGGCTACGGACAGGGGCCACCGGGGAGCTGTTTTTT. The full variable domain, in which reference TRBV5-1 and TRBJ2-2 provide the parts outside the CDR3, is KAGVTQTPRYLIKTRGQQVTLSCSPISGHRSVSWYQQTPGQGLQFLFEYFSETQRNKGNFPGRFSGRQFSNSRSEMNVSTLELGDSALYLCASRLRTGATGELFFGEGSRLTVL.

The rearrangement uses TRBV29-1 and TRBJ1-3, with D unclear. V lost 4 bases and J 0 bases, leaving 4 bases between the germline ends. Germline CDR1 and CDR2: SQVTM and ANQGSEA. This CDR3 region has 12 residues. The CDR3 loop reads CSVACSGNTIYF. CDR3 sequence (DNA): TGCAGCGTTGCATGCTCTGGAAACACCATATATTTT.

This chain uses TRBV2 with TRBJ2-3, with D hard to call. The CDR3 covers 13 residues. Germline V lookup: CDR1 SNHLY, CDR2 FYNNEI. The V end was cut by 6 bases, the J end by 7 bases, with 14 bases between. CDR3 sequence (DNA): TGTGCCAGCAGACCCTCAGAGGTGAATACGCAGTATTTT. Residues: CASRPSEVNTQYF.

The rearrangement uses TRBV4-2 and TRBJ2-2, with D perhaps TRBD2 (6 bases). Germline CDR1 is LGHNA and CDR2 is YNFKEQ. This CDR3 is built from 17 residues. V was pared by 4 bases and J by 4 bases, with 19 bases between. CDR3 in amino acids: CASSLVTGVLATGELFF. CDR3 nucleotide sequence: TGTGCCAGCAGCCTGGTAACGGGAGTTCTAGCCACCGGGGAGCTGTTTTTT.

The J gene is TRBJ2-1, the V gene TRBV5-6, with TRBD2 matching 9 bases. In germline, CDR1 is SGHDT, CDR2 YYEEEE. J lost 9 bases, V lost 4 bases, and 11 bases had no gene match. The CDR3 length is 15 residues. CDR3 coding DNA: TGTGCCAGCAGCATCCTGGGCGGGAGGGTCAGTGAGCAGTTCTTC. Protein: CASSILGGRVSEQFF.

The chain joins TRBV29-1 to TRBJ1-2; D gene ambiguous. Trimming removed 1 base from V and 7 bases from J, with 4 bases in between. The CDR3 covers 10 residues. Germline V lookup: CDR1 SQVTM, CDR2 ANQGSEA. The chain's CDR3 is CSVEGFGYTF. DNA of the CDR3: TGCAGCGTTGAAGGGTTTGGCTACACCTTC.

This clone was seen once. The chain combines TRBV12-5 with TRBJ2-1; TRBD2 aligns across 9 bases. The CDR3 totals 17 residues. CDR1 is LGHNT and CDR2 is FRNRAP in the germline V gene. With V trimmed by 5 bases and J by 0 bases, 8 bases remained unmatched. The CDR3: CASGTPAGGSSYNEQFF. The CDR3 nucleotides are TGTGCTAGTGGTACCCCGGCGGGAGGGTCCTCCTACAATGAGCAGTTCTTC.

The V call is TRBV11-1, the J call TRBJ2-1, with TRBD2 matching over 10 bases. Germline values: CDR1 SGHAT, CDR2 FQDESV (reference sequence). The CDR3 extends over 16 amino acids. The junction had 12 bases not matched to a gene; V was cut back by 5 bases and J by 8 bases. The CDR3 protein is CASSRSRLAGVDEQFF. The CDR3 DNA follows: TGTGCCAGCAGCCGTTCCCGGCTAGCGGGAGTCGATGAGCAGTTCTTC.

The chain links TRBV28 to TRBJ1-1; D not resolved. CDR1 is MDHEN, CDR2 SYDVKM, per germline. With 11 bases removed from V and 4 bases from J, the gap between germline ends came to 14 bases. The CDR3 is 12 residues long. In nucleotides, the CDR3 is TGTGCCTGTAGGCTATTAAGCACTGAAGCTTTCTTT. The encoded protein is CACRLLSTEAFF.

The gene calls are TRBV28 and TRBJ1-5; TRBD1 might be the D (5 bases). This CDR3 has 18 amino acids. The V gene's germline CDR1 is MDHEN and CDR2 SYDVKM. V lost 7 bases, J lost 3 bases, and 25 bases lay in between. CDR3: CASTRAPHRDGHNQPQHF. The CDR3 region has the DNA TGTGCCAGCACTCGAGCACCCCACCGGGACGGACACAATCAGCCCCAGCATTTT.

V and J are TRBV30 and TRBJ1-6; D remains ambiguous. The germline V and J ends were trimmed by 1 base and 14 bases, with 18 bases remaining between them. The CDR3 loop spans 14 amino acids. Germline V lookup: CDR1 GTSNPN, CDR2 SVGIG (reference sequence). CDR3 sequence reads: CAWSGGGMSLTLHF. The CDR3 region has the DNA TGTGCCTGGAGTGGAGGAGGGATGAGTTTAACCCTCCACTTT.

This clone has a handful of counts. The CDR3 sequence: CASKIQGALKTQYF. CDR3 bases: TGTGCCAGCAAGATACAGGGGGCGTTGAAGACCCAGTACTTC. The chain links TRBV2 to TRBJ2-5, with 9 bases identical to TRBD1. The CDR3 contains 14 residues. Germline V gives CDR1 SNHLY, CDR2 FYNNEI. After removal of 7 bases from V and 6 bases from J, the junction contained 9 bases not matched to a gene.

V is TRBV6-6 and J is TRBJ1-2, with 7 bases that match TRBD1. Trimming took 5 bases from V and 4 from J; bases not matched to a gene: 10. CDR3 length: 15 amino acids. Per germline, CDR1 MNHNY and CDR2 SVGAGI (reference sequence). The CDR3 reads CASSVSRDSAYGYTF. CDR3 sequence (DNA): TGTGCCAGCAGTGTTAGCCGGGACAGTGCCTATGGCTACACCTTC.

V is TRBV5-1 and J is TRBJ2-7; 9 bases fit TRBD1. The CDR3 covers 14 residues. J lost 2 bases, V lost 4 bases, and 4 bases had no gene match. Germline loops: CDR1 SGHRS, CDR2 YFSETQ. The CDR3 coding sequence is TGCGCCAGCAGCGGGACAGGGTCGGCCTACGAGCAGTACTTC. Amino acid sequence: CASSGTGSAYEQYF.

The rearrangement uses TRBV18 and TRBJ2-1; D is undetermined. The germline CDR1 and CDR2 sequences are KGHSH and LQKENI. This CDR3 is 13 amino acids long. V lost 2 bases to trimming and J lost 8 bases, with 10 bases between them. The CDR3 DNA is TGTGCCAGCTCACCAAGGAGAAAAGATGAGCAGTTCTTC. Residues: CASSPRRKDEQFF.

J is TRBJ2-3 and V is TRBV29-1, with TRBD2 identical over 12 bases. The CDR3 has 15 amino acids. The trim removed 5 bases at V and 3 bases at J, leaving 6 bases unmatched. CDR1 is SQVTM, CDR2 ANQGSEA, per germline. The CDR3 spells CSVSTTSGRTDTQYF. The CDR3 bases are TGCAGCGTTTCTACGACTAGCGGGAGAACAGATACGCAGTATTTT.

The J gene is TRBJ2-7, the V gene TRBV2, with TRBD2 matching 8 bases. Trimming took 6 bases from V and 6 from J; bases not matched to a gene: 10. Per germline, CDR1 SNHLY and CDR2 FYNNEI. The CDR3 totals 14 residues. This chain's CDR3 is CASSKEAGESEQYF. For the CDR3, the DNA is TGTGCCAGCAGCAAAGAAGCGGGAGAAAGCGAGCAGTACTTC.

A single count supports this clone. The rearrangement links TRBV7-2 to TRBJ2-2; D is unresolved. Germline CDR1 is SGHTA and CDR2 is FQGNSA. This CDR3 has 14 residues. V was pared by 5 bases and J by 4 bases, with 11 bases between. The CDR3 DNA reads TGTGCCAGCAGCCCTCGATCGGGCACCGGGGAGCTGTTTTTT. As protein: CASSPRSGTGELFF.

The V and J genes are TRBV28 and TRBJ2-1, with D unclear. Trimming pared 3 bases from V and 11 bases from J, leaving 11 bases between. Germline V gene data show CDR1 as MDHEN and CDR2 as SYDVKM. CDR3 size: 12 residues. In nucleotides, the CDR3 is TGTGCCAGCAGTTTTGGAAGTAGAAAGCAGTTCTTC. Residues: CASSFGSRKQFF.

This rearrangement joins TRBV9 to TRBJ2-5; D may be TRBD1 (6 bases). Germline CDR1 and CDR2: SGDLS and YYNGEE. The germline V and J ends were trimmed by 3 bases and 5 bases, with 17 bases remaining between them. There are 15 residues in the CDR3. CDR3 in DNA: TGTGCCAGCAGCGCCGAACAGGGCTTAGGGGAGACCCAGTACTTC. This encodes CASSAEQGLGETQYF.

The rearrangement uses TRBV15 and TRBJ2-7; 9 bases are shared with TRBD1. The CDR3 is 14 residues long. V lost 5 bases, J lost 4 bases, and 6 bases stayed unmatched. The V gene's germline CDR1 is LNHNV and CDR2 YYDKDF (reference sequence). Here the CDR3 reads CATSPGTGIYEQYF. The CDR3 bases are TGTGCCACCAGCCCCGGGACAGGGATATACGAGCAGTACTTC.

The chain has TRBV5-1 and TRBJ2-3, with D hard to call. The CDR3 extends over 15 amino acids. Germline assignment: CDR1 SGHRS and CDR2 YFSETQ. Trimming cost V 0 bases and J 0 bases, with 8 bases left between them. CDR3 region: CASSLGAISTDTQYF. The CDR3 coding sequence is TGCGCCAGCAGCTTGGGAGCGATTAGCACAGATACGCAGTATTTT.